The source of this T cell receptor (beta chain) is a study of T cell repertoires in cytomegalovirus infection. At the level of the study: In the study, CMV epitopes included recently identified HLA-C-restricted and well-studied HLA-B-restricted ones. CMV infection and matching HLA type were both indicated by public TCR beta signatures.

The V gene's germline CDR1 is MNHEY and CDR2 SVGAGI. This CDR3 is built from 13 residues. With 8 bases removed from V and 0 bases from J, the gap between germline ends came to 7 bases. TCRdb redid the calling of the reads with MiXCR, one entry per CDR3 protein. Of 830,000 or so distinct CDR3 sequences listed, approximately 29% are singletons. As to this clonotype: The antigen is undetermined.

The specimen was cultured CD8+ T cells from PBMCs, collected from culture after CMV antigen stimulation. The chain carries TRBV6-5 and TRBJ1-4; D is uncertain. The origin of this receptor is a human donor in good health (CMV status not recorded). Some clones in this sample may be carry-over from other donors' samples. The CDR3 sequence: CASQAATNEKLFF. For the CDR3, the DNA is TGTGCCAGCCAGGCCGCAACTAATGAAAAACTGTTTTTT.